Listed below are T cell receptor beta chains from one sample, sequenced in a study of blood T cell repertoires in COVID-19. TCRdb's table, derived via immunoSEQ multiplex PCR, lists solely in-frame clones and lacks some. The data show about 51,000 clones, about 86% seen once. The specimen was peripheral blood. Receptors originate from a man at least 80 years old with active COVID-19. Both conserved end residues are part of each CDR3. The order of the fields is V gene, clone size, CDR3 protein. The size of a clone is reported for some rows only, either as once, few or many, or as a class for expanded clones.

v_gene: TRBV5-5; abundance: NA; CDR3aa: CASSIAPGLAALNEQFF
v_gene: TRBV4-3; abundance: few; CDR3aa: CASSQDPGPGNTIYF
v_gene: TRBV2; abundance: NA; CDR3aa: CASSGQGDDYGYTF
v_gene: TRBV27; abundance: NA; CDR3aa: CASSRTGSYNEQFF
v_gene: TRBV28; abundance: few; CDR3aa: CASSFGSGDQPQHF
v_gene: TRBV15; abundance: NA; CDR3aa: CATSRDWTGKNQPQHF
v_gene: TRBV28; abundance: NA; CDR3aa: CATLAPKKNSPLHF
v_gene: TRBV30; abundance: NA; CDR3aa: CAWSKGLDEQFF
v_gene: TRBV2; abundance: NA; CDR3aa: CASRASSGRTYGNIQYF
v_gene: TRBV7-2; abundance: NA; CDR3aa: CASSLASNEQYF
v_gene: TRBV5-1; abundance: NA; CDR3aa: CASNSGVDEKLFF
v_gene: TRBV7-2; abundance: once; CDR3aa: CASSLEGTHYNEQFF
v_gene: TRBV7-8; abundance: once; CDR3aa: CASSLASRFQGELFF
v_gene: TRBV15; abundance: few; CDR3aa: CATSGERGSTDTQYF
v_gene: TRBV19; abundance: once; CDR3aa: CASSGGREVYGYTF
v_gene: TRBV4-3; abundance: NA; CDR3aa: CASSQGVTGDDLYEQYF
v_gene: TRBV3-1/TRBV3-2; abundance: NA; CDR3aa: CASSQRGQVLVNEQFF
v_gene: TRBV14; abundance: few; CDR3aa: CASSQLAGFTGELFF
v_gene: TRBV5-1; abundance: NA; CDR3aa: CASSETSAGPYNEQFF
v_gene: TRBV21-1; abundance: NA; CDR3aa: CASSKTTSPRVCGTTNTGELFF
v_gene: TRBV2; abundance: NA; CDR3aa: CASRTGAETQYF
v_gene: TRBV6-1; abundance: NA; CDR3aa: CASSARLAGQGDEQFF
v_gene: TRBV7-2; abundance: few; CDR3aa: CASSPRGGTEAFF
v_gene: TRBV28; abundance: NA; CDR3aa: CASSSQGAREKLFF
v_gene: TRBV3-1/TRBV3-2; abundance: few; CDR3aa: CASSQGGGSGDTQYF
v_gene: TRBV9; abundance: NA; CDR3aa: CASSVDRGNEKLFF
v_gene: TRBV5-1; abundance: NA; CDR3aa: CASSLERQGAGTEAFF
v_gene: TRBV2; abundance: NA; CDR3aa: CASGGGLVGLAGDTSSYNEQFF
v_gene: TRBV9; abundance: NA; CDR3aa: CASSATSGNEQFF
v_gene: TRBV11-2; abundance: NA; CDR3aa: CASSLSGTGTYEQYF
v_gene: TRBV24-1; abundance: once; CDR3aa: CATSPEGRAPTYNEQFF
v_gene: TRBV5-1; abundance: NA; CDR3aa: CASSLAARSTGELFF
v_gene: TRBV7-8; abundance: NA; CDR3aa: CASSSITSGRGQYF
v_gene: TRBV7-2; abundance: NA; CDR3aa: CASSVMGQFDEQFF
v_gene: TRBV7-9; abundance: few; CDR3aa: CASRKRGTGNGELFF
v_gene: TRBV6-5; abundance: NA; CDR3aa: CASSSRLIGGEQYF
v_gene: TRBV7-2; abundance: NA; CDR3aa: CASSRQGYEQYF
v_gene: TRBV30; abundance: NA; CDR3aa: CAWTSGLTDTQYF